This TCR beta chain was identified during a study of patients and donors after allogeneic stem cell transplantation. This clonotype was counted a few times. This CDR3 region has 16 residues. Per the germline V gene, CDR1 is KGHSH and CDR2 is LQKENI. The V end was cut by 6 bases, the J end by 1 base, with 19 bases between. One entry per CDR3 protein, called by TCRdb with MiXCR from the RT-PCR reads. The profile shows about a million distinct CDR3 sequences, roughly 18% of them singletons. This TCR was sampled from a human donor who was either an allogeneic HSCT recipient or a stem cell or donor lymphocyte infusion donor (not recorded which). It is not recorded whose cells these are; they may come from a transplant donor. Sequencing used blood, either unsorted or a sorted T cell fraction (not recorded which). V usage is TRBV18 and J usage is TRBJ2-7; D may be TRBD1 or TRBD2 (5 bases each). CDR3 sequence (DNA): TGTGCCAGCTCGGATTCGGGACGCCGTTCTTCCTACGAGCAGTACTTC. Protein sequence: CASSDSGRRSSYEQYF.